The next 29 T cell receptor beta chains were all read from a single sample in a study of CD8+ T cells in alopecia areata. Once RNA had been extracted, it was reverse transcribed into cDNA to act as the sequencing template. Sequencing used immunoSEQ multiplex PCR; TCRdb keeps in-frame clones, though not all of them. The repertoire holds about 180,000 clones, with 50% to 70% as singletons. The source material was CD4+ T cells sorted from blood, sampled at week 0. All receptors come from a human donor with alopecia areata.

Comments on this clone: The same CDR3 can be traced to other DNA sequences in this sample. This chain links TRBV11-2 with TRBJ1-6, with unresolved D. Trimming left V 6 bases short and J 7 bases short, with 4 bases between. From germline, CDR1 is SGHAT and CDR2 FQNNGV. The CDR3 loop spans 11 amino acids. The CDR3 sequence is CASSGNSPLHF. As DNA, the CDR3 is TGTGCCAGCAGTGGGAATTCACCCCTCCACTTT.

This clone turned up a few times. CDR3 in DNA: TGTGCCACCAGCAGACAGCGACTAGCGGGGGGTGAGACCCAGTACTTC. Encoded protein: CATSRQRLAGGETQYF. This sequence joins TRBV15 and TRBJ2-5; 13 bases are a match to TRBD2. Per the germline V gene, CDR1 is LNHNV and CDR2 is YYDKDF (reference sequence). CDR3 length: 16 residues. Unmatched junction bases numbered 5, after V lost 2 bases and J lost 5 bases.

This chain joins TRBV6-4 and TRBJ2-3; no firm D call. Per germline, CDR1 MRHNA and CDR2 SNTAGT. V lost 3 bases to trimming and J lost 5 bases, with 21 bases between them. The CDR3 sequence is 17 residues long. DNA for the CDR3: TGTGCCAGCAGTGAAGCCCCGACCACCTTCGTGGGAGATACGCAGTATTTT. Its protein is CASSEAPTTFVGDTQYF.

The chain links TRBV25-1 to TRBJ1-1; maybe TRBD1 (5 bases). V dropped 5 bases and J dropped 4 bases, with 11 bases sitting between them. The CDR3 extends over 13 amino acids. The germline V gene encodes CDR1 MGHDK and CDR2 SYGVNS. The DNA for the CDR3 is TGTGCCAGCAGTAGTGTGGGGGGCACTGAAGCTTTCTTT. Protein product: CASSSVGGTEAFF.

This sequence joins TRBV18 and TRBJ1-1, with 11 bases fitting TRBD1. Germline CDR1 is KGHSH and CDR2 is LQKENI. Trimming at V came to 0 bases and at J to 12 bases, leaving 6 bases not matched to a gene. This CDR3 region has 14 residues. CDR3 amino acids: CASSPPGQGGRPFF. Written as DNA, the CDR3 is TGTGCCAGCTCACCACCGGGACAGGGGGGGAGACCTTTCTTT. Complete variable domain (other parts from reference TRBV18 and TRBJ1-1): NAGVMQNPRHLVRRRGQEARLRCSPMKGHSHVYWYRQLPEEGLKFMVYLQKENIIDESGMPKERFSAEFPKEGPSILRIQQVVRGDSAAYFCASSPPGQGGRPFFGQGTRLTVV.

The rearrangement joins TRBV7-2 to TRBJ1-4, with TRBD1 matching 8 bases. There are 15 residues in the CDR3. J was trimmed by 6 bases and V by 5 bases; bases with no gene match: 8. CDR1 and CDR2 (germline): SGHTA, FQGNSA. The CDR3 loop is CASSQQGVNDEKLFF. CDR3 nucleotides: TGTGCCAGCAGCCAACAGGGGGTAAATGATGAAAAACTGTTTTTT.

J is TRBJ1-1 and V is TRBV12-5; D not resolved. Between the trimmed V and J ends, which lost 1 base and 5 bases, there was a span of 2 bases. Looked up from germline, CDR1 is LGHNT and CDR2 is FRNRAP. The CDR3 loop spans 11 amino acids. CDR3 loop: CASGLETEAFF. Here the CDR3 DNA reads TGTGCTAGTGGTTTGGAAACTGAAGCTTTCTTT.

J is TRBJ2-3 and V is TRBV18; perhaps D is TRBD1 or TRBD2 (6 bases each). Trimming removed 3 bases from V and 3 bases from J, with 13 bases in between. The CDR3 consists of 15 residues. CDR1 KGHSH and CDR2 LQKENI come from the germline V gene. CDR3 in DNA: TGTGCCAGCTCACCGGGGGCGGGGACGACAGATACGCAGTATTTT. As protein: CASSPGAGTTDTQYF.

V usage is TRBV27 and J usage is TRBJ2-7, with TRBD1 matching 12 bases. The CDR3 loop spans 16 amino acids. Germline CDR1 reads MNHEY; CDR2 reads SMNVEV (reference sequence). Trimming removed 7 bases from V and 7 bases from J; junction bases left unmatched: 14. CDR3 residues: CASTATGTGGRGEQYF. The CDR3 nucleotides read TGTGCCAGCACCGCTACTGGGACAGGGGGCCGCGGGGAGCAGTACTTC.

V is TRBV11-3 and J is TRBJ1-1, with unresolved D. Trimming shortened V by 3 bases and J by 3 bases, and 8 bases separated the two germline ends. The CDR3 has 13 residues. Germline V lookup: CDR1 SGHNT, CDR2 YENEEA. The CDR3 DNA reads TGTGCCAGCAGCTTGCGCGACCACACTGAAGCTTTCTTT. Encoded protein: CASSLRDHTEAFF.

A few counts support this clone. The gene calls are TRBV7-2 and TRBJ2-3, with TRBD2 as a possible D gene (6 bases). The CDR3 sequence is 15 residues long. Looked up from germline, CDR1 is SGHTA and CDR2 is FQGNSA. Trimming shortened V by 5 bases and J by 2 bases, and 14 bases separated the two germline ends. For the CDR3, the DNA is TGTGCCAGCAGCCACGAACTAGCTTCCACAGATACGCAGTATTTT. Its protein product is CASSHELASTDTQYF.

This chain joins TRBV30 and TRBJ1-1; D possibly corresponds to TRBD1 (5 bases). CDR1 is GTSNPN, CDR2 SVGIG, per germline (reference sequence). Trimming cost V 1 base and J 0 bases, with 12 bases left between them. The CDR3 has 15 residues. CDR3 sequence (DNA): TGTGCCTGGAGTGCTCGGGGACGGTTGAACACTGAAGCTTTCTTT. Protein product: CAWSARGRLNTEAFF. Full variable domain (outside the CDR3, taken from reference TRBV30 and TRBJ1-1): SQTIHQWPATLVQPVGSPLSLECTVEGTSNPNLYWYRQAAGRGLQLLFYSVGIGQISSEVPQNLSASRPQDRQFILSSKKLLLSDSGFYLCAWSARGRLNTEAFFGQGTRLTVV.

Turning to this clone: The same CDR3 is also encoded by other DNA sequences in this sample. This chain connects TRBV29-1 to TRBJ2-1, with D possibly matching TRBD1 (5 bases). This CDR3 contains 11 residues. Germline V gene data show CDR1 as SQVTM and CDR2 as ANQGSEA. The V gene lost 4 bases and the J gene lost 5 bases, with 6 bases spanning the gap. The DNA for the CDR3 is TGCAGCGTTGTCAGGGACAATGAGCAGTTCTTC. This codes for CSVVRDNEQFF.

The rearrangement uses TRBV11-3 and TRBJ1-2; possible D gene TRBD1, 5 bases. V gave up 2 bases and J gave up 3 bases, with 16 bases separating them. CDR1 and CDR2 (germline): SGHNT, YENEEA. This CDR3 spans 16 amino acids. This CDR3 is CASSLQRTGGDYGYTF. CDR3 bases: TGTGCCAGCAGCTTACAGAGAACAGGAGGTGACTATGGCTACACCTTC.

This chain connects TRBV29-1 to TRBJ2-7, with a possible D match to TRBD2 (5 bases). The CDR3 has 15 amino acids. From germline, CDR1 is SQVTM and CDR2 ANQGSEA. Trimming shortened V by 4 bases and J by 0 bases, and 16 bases separated the two germline ends. The CDR3 loop is CSVGLGSMSSYEQYF. CDR3 nucleotides: TGCAGCGTTGGCTTGGGGAGTATGAGCTCCTACGAGCAGTACTTC.

A word on this clone: The identical CDR3 is also encoded by other nucleotide sequences in the sample. J is TRBJ2-6 and V is TRBV9; D uncertain. CDR1 SGDLS and CDR2 YYNGEE come from the germline V gene. This CDR3 has 14 amino acids. Trimming shortened V by 2 bases and J by 0 bases, and 3 bases separated the two germline ends. In nucleotides, the CDR3 is TGTGCCAGCAGCGTCCTCTCTGGGGCCAACGTCCTGACTTTC. Translated: CASSVLSGANVLTF.

DNA of the CDR3: TGTGCCAGCAGGCCCCAGGGTATGAACACTGAAGCTTTCTTT. Protein sequence: CASRPQGMNTEAFF. The chain has TRBV6-1 and TRBJ1-1; weak D call: TRBD1 (5 bases). The CDR3 loop spans 14 amino acids. Per the germline V gene, CDR1 is MNHNS and CDR2 is SASEGT. V shed 6 bases and J shed 0 bases, with 11 bases lying between them.

The table lists this clone with a count of one. V is TRBV7-6 and J is TRBJ2-7; D is perhaps TRBD1 (5 bases). Per germline, CDR1 SGHVS and CDR2 FNYEAQ. Trimming left V 5 bases short and J 7 bases short, with 15 bases between. The CDR3 loop spans 13 amino acids. The CDR3 protein is CASSIGVRSEQYF. The CDR3 DNA follows: TGTGCCAGCAGCATAGGGGTACGGAGTGAGCAGTACTTC. The variable domain in full, completed from reference TRBV7-6 and TRBJ2-7, reads GAGVSQSPRYKVTKRGQDVALRCDPISGHVSLYWYRQALGQGPEFLTYFNYEAQQDKSGLPNDRFSAERPEGSISTLTIQRTEQRDSAMYRCASSIGVRSEQYFGPGTRLTVT.

This clone was counted a few times. The genes are TRBV14 and TRBJ2-1, with TRBD1 as a possible D gene (6 bases). CDR3 length: 13 amino acids. Trimming took off 4 bases at V and 9 bases at J, with 13 bases between the two ends. In germline, CDR1 is SGHDN, CDR2 FVKESK. The CDR3 is CASSRLQGSEQFF. The CDR3, as DNA: TGTGCCAGCAGCCGATTACAGGGAAGTGAGCAGTTCTTC.

This sequence joins TRBV5-1 and TRBJ2-2; maybe TRBD1 (5 bases). The CDR3 is 16 residues long. Germline CDR1 is SGHRS and CDR2 is YFSETQ. Trimming left V 1 base short and J 1 base short, with 11 bases between. The chain's CDR3 is CASSLNHQGNTGELFF. The CDR3 DNA follows: TGCGCCAGCAGCTTGAACCATCAGGGGAACACCGGGGAGCTGTTTTTT. Combining the CDR3 with reference TRBV5-1 and TRBJ2-2 gives the whole variable domain KAGVTQTPRYLIKTRGQQVTLSCSPISGHRSVSWYQQTPGQGLQFLFEYFSETQRNKGNFPGRFSGRQFSNSRSEMNVSTLELGDSALYLCASSLNHQGNTGELFFGEGSRLTVL.

This sequence joins TRBV11-3 and TRBJ2-5, with a weak D call TRBD2 (5 bases). Looked up from germline, CDR1 is SGHNT and CDR2 is YENEEA. The CDR3 runs to 15 residues. Trimming removed 1 base at V and 5 bases at J, with 14 bases between. CDR3 region: CASSLARTGGETQYF. CDR3 DNA sequence: TGTGCCAGCAGCTTAGCGAGGACCGGCGGGGAGACCCAGTACTTC. Combining the CDR3 with reference TRBV11-3 and TRBJ2-5 gives the whole variable domain EAGVVQSPRYKIIEKKQPVAFWCNPISGHNTLYWYLQNLGQGPELLIRYENEEAVDDSQLPKDRFSAERLKGVDSTLKIQPAELGDSAVYLCASSLARTGGETQYFGPGTRLLVL.

This clone was seen a handful of times. The J gene is TRBJ2-5, the V gene TRBV29-1, with D uncertain. CDR3 size: 11 residues. Trimming took 3 bases from V and 5 from J, leaving 7 bases between them. Germline-derived CDR1 and CDR2 are SQVTM and ANQGSEA. CDR3 residues: CSVELVETQYF. CDR3 bases: TGCAGCGTTGAGTTGGTTGAGACCCAGTACTTC.

In DNA, the CDR3 is TGTGCCAGCAGCGTGGAGGGGGTCCACACAGATACGCAGTATTTT. Residues: CASSVEGVHTDTQYF. The V and J genes are TRBV9 and TRBJ2-3; D could derive from TRBD1 or TRBD2 (6 bases each). Trimming pared 2 bases from V and 2 bases from J, leaving 12 bases between. The CDR3 covers 15 residues. Germline V gives CDR1 SGDLS, CDR2 YYNGEE.

The rearrangement links TRBV11-2 to TRBJ1-2, with D possibly TRBD1 on 5 matching bases. V gave up 4 bases and J gave up 8 bases, with 17 bases separating them. CDR3 size: 14 residues. Germline assignment: CDR1 SGHAT and CDR2 FQNNGV. CDR3 region: CASSSITGLGGYTF. As DNA, the CDR3 is TGTGCCAGCAGCTCGATAACAGGCCTCGGGGGCTACACCTTC.

The V and J genes are TRBV11-3 and TRBJ1-1; 12 bases are a match to TRBD1. Germline values: CDR1 SGHNT, CDR2 YENEEA. V gave up 3 bases and J gave up 6 bases; unmatched junction bases: 5. The CDR3 totals 15 residues. The CDR3 DNA follows: TGTGCCAGCAGCTTGAGGGACAGGGGGCCCGCTGAAGCTTTCTTT. It is translated as CASSLRDRGPAEAFF.

The rearrangement uses TRBV29-1 and TRBJ2-7; 8 bases map to TRBD1. V lost 2 bases, J lost 3 bases, and 6 bases stayed unmatched. In germline, CDR1 is SQVTM, CDR2 ANQGSEA. The CDR3 has 14 residues. DNA of the CDR3: TGCAGCGTTGAATCGCCTGACAGGGGCTACGAGCAGTACTTC. It encodes CSVESPDRGYEQYF.

The rearrangement uses TRBV5-4 and TRBJ1-4, with D hard to call. CDR1 and CDR2 from the germline V gene are SGHNT and YYREEE (reference sequence). This CDR3 spans 14 amino acids. V was pared by 4 bases and J by 0 bases, with 7 bases between. CDR3 sequence (DNA): TGTGCCAGCAGCCCCGTTGCAACTAATGAAAAACTGTTTTTT. Encoded protein: CASSPVATNEKLFF. Full variable domain (remainder filled in from reference TRBV5-4 and TRBJ1-4): ETGVTQSPTHLIKTRGQQVTLRCSSQSGHNTVSWYQQALGQGPQFIFQYYREEENGRGNFPPRFSGLQFPNYSSELNVNALELDDSALYLCASSPVATNEKLFFGSGTQLSVL.

The chain uses TRBV19 and TRBJ1-1; D might be TRBD1 (6 bases). This CDR3 has 13 amino acids. Germline CDR1 LNHDA, CDR2 SQIVND (reference sequence). Trimming pared 10 bases from V and 1 base from J, leaving 13 bases between. The CDR3 DNA follows: TGTGCCACCGCAGACAGGACGAACACTGAAGCTTTCTTT. It encodes CATADRTNTEAFF. The entire variable domain, with the rest obtained from reference TRBV19 and TRBJ1-1, is as follows: DGGITQSPKYLFRKEGQNVTLSCEQNLNHDAMYWYRQDPGQGLRLIYYSQIVNDFQKGDIAEGYSVSREKKESFPLTVTSAQKNPTAFYLCATADRTNTEAFFGQGTRLTVV.

This clone was observed a few times. This chain joins TRBV7-2 and TRBJ1-1, with a weak D call TRBD1 (5 bases). Germline CDR1 SGHTA, CDR2 FQGNSA. The CDR3 contains 15 residues. Trimming stripped 0 bases from V and 6 bases from J, with 14 bases between. CDR3 nucleotides: TGTGCCAGCAGCTTAGCCAGCAGGGCGGTGGCTGAAGCTTTCTTT. Amino acids: CASSLASRAVAEAFF.